This is a list of T cell receptor beta chains from one sample in a study of T-cell reconstitution after alpha-beta-depleted transplantation in children. Using its own MiXCR run on the PCR reads, TCRdb lists one record per CDR3 protein. The repertoire has about 400,000 distinct CDR3 sequences, about 20% of them found once; the top ten carry approximately 3.9%. This specimen consisted of PBMCs from the stem cell graft donor, obtained from the stem cell graft. These receptors were collected from a human donor who donated a stem cell graft to a child with acute myeloid leukemia. Both conserved end residues are part of each CDR3. D genes are given only for firm matches. Clone sizes are given selectively: once, few, many, or a class where the clone is expanded.

>TRBV5-1|NA|TRBD2|TRBJ2-2
CASSPGTSAVTGELFF
TGCGCCAGCAGTCCCGGGACTAGCGCGGTCACCGGGGAGCTGTTTTTT
>TRBV5-1|few|NA|TRBJ1-1
CASSSQGKATEAFF
TGCGCCAGCAGCTCACAGGGTAAGGCAACTGAAGCTTTCTTT
>TRBV20-1|NA|TRBD1|TRBJ2-5
CSAKGQGKETQYF
TGCAGTGCTAAAGGACAGGGAAAAGAGACCCAGTACTTC
>TRBV3-1|many|TRBD1|TRBJ1-5
CASSQDQGGDQPQHF
TGTGCCAGCAGCCAAGATCAGGGGGGTGATCAGCCCCAGCATTTT
>TRBV20-1|many|NA|TRBJ2-1
CSARDKHEQFF
TGCAGTGCTAGAGACAAGCATGAGCAGTTCTTC
>TRBV7-8|NA|NA|TRBJ2-7
CASSFAGSEEQYF
TGTGCCAGCAGCTTCGCGGGATCGGAAGAGCAGTACTTC
>TRBV27|NA|TRBD2|TRBJ2-7
CATGTSGASGEQYF
TGTGCCACTGGGACTAGCGGGGCCTCCGGGGAGCAGTACTTC
>TRBV3-1|NA|NA|TRBJ2-2
CASSQENGVGLFF
TGTGCCAGCAGCCAAGAAAACGGCGTCGGGCTGTTTTTT
>TRBV24-1|NA|TRBD2|TRBJ2-7
CATSGALAGVYVRDEQYF
TGTGCCACCAGTGGGGCCCTAGCGGGAGTCTATGTTCGGGACGAGCAGTACTTC
>TRBV20-1|NA|TRBD1|TRBJ1-4
CSARDGGQLNEKLFF
TGCAGTGCTAGAGATGGGGGACAGCTTAATGAAAAACTGTTTTTT
>TRBV6-4|few|NA|TRBJ2-3
CASSDSTVGRDGLLPQYF
TGTGCCAGCAGTGACTCTACGGTTGGACGGGATGGCTTACTTCCGCAGTATTTT
>TRBV7-2|NA|TRBD1|TRBJ2-7
CASSPNPLWDRGREQYF
TGTGCCAGCAGCCCAAATCCTCTTTGGGACAGGGGGCGCGAGCAGTACTTC
>TRBV7-9|NA|TRBD2|TRBJ2-7
CASSPLTGGYEQYF
TGTGCCAGCAGCCCCCTGACGGGAGGGTACGAGCAGTACTTC
>TRBV20-1|few|NA|TRBJ2-5
CSARDYWETQYF
TGCAGTGCTAGAGATTATTGGGAGACCCAGTACTTC
>TRBV20-1|few|NA|TRBJ2-1
CSAQGGGYNEQFF
TGCAGTGCCCAGGGGGGGGGCTACAATGAGCAGTTCTTC
>TRBV7-2|NA|TRBD1|TRBJ1-5
CASSPQGINQPQHF
TGTGCCAGCAGCCCACAGGGGATCAATCAGCCCCAGCATTTT
>TRBV27|NA|NA|TRBJ2-2
CASSFDRAGGTGELFF
TGTGCCAGCAGTTTTGACAGGGCGGGGGGCACCGGGGAGCTGTTTTTT
>TRBV7-9|NA|TRBD1|TRBJ2-7
CASSSRQGFLYEQYF
TGTGCCAGCAGCAGTCGACAGGGGTTTCTCTACGAGCAGTACTTC
>TRBV11-2|few|TRBD1|TRBJ2-5
CASSLSSGGGETQYF
TGTGCCAGCAGCTTATCGTCAGGGGGCGGTGAGACCCAGTACTTC
>TRBV15|few|NA|TRBJ2-1
CATSQLRDSNNEQFF
TGTGCCACCAGCCAACTTCGGGACTCAAACAATGAGCAGTTCTTC
>TRBV6-1|NA|NA|TRBJ2-5
CASSRDKIGLETQYF
TGTGCCAGCAGTCGGGACAAAATAGGCCTAGAGACCCAGTACTTC
>TRBV20-1|many|NA|TRBJ2-2
CSASLVGSGELFF
TGCAGTGCTAGTCTGGTGGGGTCCGGGGAGCTGTTTTTT
>TRBV20-1|many|NA|TRBJ2-7
CSAGKGQSSYEQYF
TGCAGTGCTGGGAAGGGTCAGAGCTCCTACGAGCAGTACTTC
>TRBV4-2|many|NA|TRBJ2-3
CASSQDGTTDTQYF
TGTGCCAGCAGCCAAGACGGCACCACAGATACGCAGTATTTT
>TRBV29-1|many|NA|TRBJ1-4
CSVETLEKLFF
TGCAGCGTTGAAACCTTGGAAAAACTGTTTTTT
>TRBV12-3/TRBV12-4|many|NA|TRBJ1-1
CASSYGTNTEAFF
TGTGCCAGCAGTTATGGGACGAACACTGAAGCTTTCTTT
>TRBV7-2|NA|NA|TRBJ2-1
CASSLAYWDVQFF
TGTGCCAGCAGCTTAGCCTATTGGGATGTCCAGTTCTTC
>TRBV27|many|NA|TRBJ2-7
CASTPSSGFSSYEQYF
TGTGCCAGCACTCCTTCGAGCGGATTTAGCTCCTACGAGCAGTACTTC
>TRBV20-1|many|TRBD1|TRBJ2-5
CSALRDRGTETQYF
TGCAGTGCTCTCCGGGACAGGGGGACGGAGACCCAGTACTTC
>TRBV4-3|NA|TRBD1|TRBJ2-1
CASSHYRLRDRTYNEQFF
TGCGCCAGCAGCCACTACAGACTAAGGGACAGAACGTACAATGAGCAGTTCTTC
>TRBV7-2|few|NA|TRBJ2-3
CASSLLSWASTDTQYF
TGTGCCAGCAGCTTATTAAGCTGGGCCAGCACAGATACGCAGTATTTT
>TRBV30|once|TRBD2|TRBJ2-1
CAWSVGTSAYNEQFF
TGTGCCTGGAGTGTAGGGACTAGCGCATACAATGAGCAGTTCTTC
>TRBV7-2|many|TRBD1|TRBJ2-2
CASSFNRGTGELFF
TGTGCCAGCAGCTTTAACAGGGGCACCGGGGAGCTGTTTTTT
>TRBV28|few|TRBD2|TRBJ2-1
CASSREQPLAGGFF
TGTGCCAGCAGCCGGGAGCAACCTCTAGCGGGAGGGTTCTTC
>TRBV10-3|few|TRBD2|TRBJ2-1
CAISEVGLAGNNEQFF
TGTGCCATCAGTGAAGTGGGACTAGCGGGGAACAATGAGCAGTTCTTC
>TRBV10-3|NA|TRBD2|TRBJ2-1
CAISEYRLAGAGEQFF
TGTGCCATCAGTGAATATCGACTAGCGGGAGCGGGGGAGCAGTTCTTC
>TRBV29-1|many|NA|TRBJ1-2
CSVEDGTNYGYTF
TGCAGCGTTGAGGACGGAACAAACTATGGCTACACCTTC
>TRBV29-1|many|NA|TRBJ2-1
CSVTRAYNEQFF
TGCAGCGTTACTCGAGCATACAATGAGCAGTTCTTC
>TRBV6-2/TRBV6-3|few|TRBD1|TRBJ2-7
CASSPGTGGFYEQYF
TGTGCCAGCAGTCCAGGGACAGGGGGCTTCTACGAGCAGTACTTC
>TRBV20-1|many|NA|TRBJ2-1
CSAWDLNGGSYNEQFF
TGCAGTGCTTGGGACTTGAACGGAGGCTCCTACAATGAGCAGTTCTTC
>TRBV28|NA|TRBD2|TRBJ2-1
CASSLLADNNEQFF
TGTGCCAGCAGTTTACTAGCGGACAACAATGAGCAGTTCTTC
>TRBV27|few|NA|TRBJ2-7
CASSYSGTGYEQYF
TGTGCCAGCAGTTACTCAGGGACCGGCTACGAGCAGTACTTC
>TRBV7-2|NA|NA|TRBJ2-1
CASSLAVGIYNEQFF
TGTGCCAGCAGCTTAGCGGTAGGGATTTACAATGAGCAGTTCTTC
>TRBV10-3|few|NA|TRBJ2-7
CATTREYEQYF
TGTGCCACCACTCGGGAGTACGAGCAGTACTTC
>TRBV5-1|NA|NA|TRBJ2-7
CASRPGDPYEQYF
TGCGCCAGCCGGCCAGGGGACCCCTACGAGCAGTACTTC
>TRBV20-1|few|NA|TRBJ2-3
CSVSRAQTDTQYF
TGCAGTGTATCCCGGGCCCAAACAGATACGCAGTATTTT
>TRBV20-1|NA|TRBD2|TRBJ2-5
CSASPGLAAAWDQYF
TGCAGTGCTAGTCCTGGACTAGCGGCGGCGTGGGACCAGTACTTC
>TRBV19|NA|NA|TRBJ2-7
CASGVGSEQYF
TGTGCCTCAGGGGTAGGGAGCGAGCAGTACTTC
>TRBV2|NA|NA|TRBJ2-1
CASSEAGEGPNEQFF
TGTGCCAGCAGTGAAGCGGGAGAGGGCCCCAATGAGCAGTTCTTC
>TRBV6-2/TRBV6-3|NA|TRBD2|TRBJ2-7
CASRPLAGAPYEQYF
TGTGCCAGCAGGCCGCTAGCGGGAGCTCCCTACGAGCAGTACTTC
>TRBV27|many|NA|TRBJ1-1
CASRLGQWRSTEAFF
TGTGCCAGCAGATTAGGACAGTGGAGGAGCACTGAAGCTTTCTTT
>TRBV20-1|NA|TRBD2|TRBJ2-7
CSAHGGDTYEQYF
TGCAGTGCCCACGGGGGGGACACCTACGAGCAGTACTTC
>TRBV20-1|many|TRBD2|TRBJ2-5
CSAARLAGEETQYF
TGCAGTGCTGCCAGACTAGCGGGAGAGGAGACCCAGTACTTC
>TRBV2|NA|TRBD1|TRBJ2-1
CASTDRALYNEQFF
TGTGCCAGCACAGACAGGGCTTTGTACAATGAGCAGTTCTTC
>TRBV6-6|NA|NA|TRBJ1-1
CASSLEGRTEAFF
TGTGCCAGCAGCCTGGAGGGGAGGACTGAAGCTTTCTTT